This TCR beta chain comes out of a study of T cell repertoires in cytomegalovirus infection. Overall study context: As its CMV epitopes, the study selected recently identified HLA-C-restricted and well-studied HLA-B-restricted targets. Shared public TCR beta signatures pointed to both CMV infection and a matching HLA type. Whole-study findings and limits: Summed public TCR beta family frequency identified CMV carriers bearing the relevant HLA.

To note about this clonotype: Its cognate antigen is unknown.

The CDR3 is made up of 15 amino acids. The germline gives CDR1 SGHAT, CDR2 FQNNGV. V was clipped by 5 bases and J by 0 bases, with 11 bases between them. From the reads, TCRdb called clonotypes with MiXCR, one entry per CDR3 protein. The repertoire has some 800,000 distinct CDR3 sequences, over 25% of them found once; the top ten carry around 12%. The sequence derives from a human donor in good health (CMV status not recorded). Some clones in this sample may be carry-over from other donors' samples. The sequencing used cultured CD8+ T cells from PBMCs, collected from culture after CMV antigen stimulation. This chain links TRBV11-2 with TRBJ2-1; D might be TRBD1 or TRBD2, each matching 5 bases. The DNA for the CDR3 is TGTGCCAGCAGCCCCCATGGGGGCTCCTACAATGAGCAGTTCTTC. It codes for CASSPHGGSYNEQFF.